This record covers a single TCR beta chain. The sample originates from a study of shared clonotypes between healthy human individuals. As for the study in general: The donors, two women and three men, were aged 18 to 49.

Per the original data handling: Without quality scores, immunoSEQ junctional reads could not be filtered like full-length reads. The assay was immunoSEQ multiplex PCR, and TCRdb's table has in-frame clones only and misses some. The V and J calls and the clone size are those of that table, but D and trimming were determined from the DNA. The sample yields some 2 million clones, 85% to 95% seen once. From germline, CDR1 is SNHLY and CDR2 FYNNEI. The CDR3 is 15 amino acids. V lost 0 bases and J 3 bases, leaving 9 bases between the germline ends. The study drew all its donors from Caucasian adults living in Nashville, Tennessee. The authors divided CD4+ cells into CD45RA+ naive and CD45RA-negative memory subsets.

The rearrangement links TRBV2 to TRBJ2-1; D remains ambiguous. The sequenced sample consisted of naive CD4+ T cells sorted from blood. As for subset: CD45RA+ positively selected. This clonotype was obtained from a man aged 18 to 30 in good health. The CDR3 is CASSEAEDHYNEQFF. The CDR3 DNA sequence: TGTGCCAGCAGTGAAGCTGAGGACCACTACAATGAGCAGTTCTTC. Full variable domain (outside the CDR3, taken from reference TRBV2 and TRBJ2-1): EPEVTQTPSHQVTQMGQEVILRCVPISNHLYFYWYRQILGQKVEFLVSFYNNEISEKSEIFDDQFSVERPDGSNFTLKIRSTKLEDSAMYFCASSEAEDHYNEQFFGPGTRLTVL.